The 16 T cell receptor beta chains reported below all come from one sample, sequenced in a study of T-cell memory formation after mild COVID-19. TCRdb passed the 5' RACE reads through MiXCR, listing each CDR3 protein once. The sample shows hundreds of thousands of distinct CDR3 sequences, roughly 23% of them seen only once. Sequencing was done on a sample of PBMCs or a T cell subset sorted from them (not recorded which). These receptor sequences come from an adult woman who had mild COVID-19 (a few samples of this study predate the infection). Cell type and time point are not known.

In its sample, this clonotype was seen many times. Here the CDR3 reads CASSPPGGEVAFF. In DNA form, the CDR3 reads TGTGCCAGCTCACCACCGGGAGGGGAGGTAGCTTTCTTT. This rearrangement joins TRBV18 to TRBJ1-1, with a tentative D call TRBD1 (5 bases). Germline V lookup: CDR1 KGHSH, CDR2 LQKENI. V gave up 0 bases and J gave up 10 bases, with 12 bases separating them. The CDR3 has 13 amino acids.

The chain couples TRBV20-1 to TRBJ1-1; no firm D call. The CDR3 loop spans 13 amino acids. Between the trimmed V and J ends, which lost 1 base and 1 base, there was a span of 7 bases. Germline V gene lookup returns CDR1 DFQATT and CDR2 SNEGSKA (reference sequence). Here the CDR3 reads CSARARGNTEAFF. The CDR3 DNA is TGCAGTGCTAGAGCGCGGGGGAACACTGAAGCTTTCTTT.

V is TRBV12-3 or TRBV12-4 and J is TRBJ2-7; TRBD1 matches at 9 bases. The ends lost 9 bases at V and 2 bases at J; junction bases unmatched: 5. The CDR3 covers 13 residues. The CDR3 reads CASGTGNTYEQYF. In DNA form, the CDR3 reads TGTGCCAGTGGGACAGGGAACACCTACGAGCAGTACTTC.

This clonotype was recorded a few times. J is TRBJ1-2 and V is TRBV19; TRBD1 agrees at 8 bases. The ends lost 3 bases at V and 1 base at J; junction bases unmatched: 13. From germline, CDR1 is LNHDA and CDR2 SQIVND (reference sequence). This CDR3 has 18 residues. This CDR3 reads CASSIRAIWDRSNYGYTF. DNA of the CDR3: TGTGCCAGTAGTATTCGCGCCATCTGGGACAGGAGTAACTATGGCTACACCTTC.

This clonotype was recorded a few times. The CDR3 region is CASSEREAEPQHF. As DNA, the CDR3 is TGTGCCAGCAGTGAGCGGGAGGCAGAGCCCCAGCATTTT. The chain combines TRBV6-1 with TRBJ1-5; D not certain. The V end lost 3 bases, the J end lost 8 bases, and 11 bases lay between the germline ends. The germline V gene has CDR1 MNHNS and CDR2 SASEGT. This CDR3 has 13 amino acids.

The chain couples TRBV29-1 to TRBJ2-3; D might be TRBD1 (6 bases). The germline V gene has CDR1 SQVTM and CDR2 ANQGSEA. The CDR3 has 13 residues. Trimming shortened V by 6 bases and J by 2 bases, and 12 bases separated the two germline ends. The CDR3 DNA sequence: TGCAGCGTACAGGGTTCGGACACAGATACGCAGTATTTT. Its translation is CSVQGSDTDTQYF.

The sample holds a few counts of this clonotype. The chain combines TRBV6-5 with TRBJ2-1; 11 bases are shared with TRBD1. The CDR3 contains 15 residues. The V segment lost 4 bases and the J segment 9 bases; nucleotides outside the gene matches: 8. Germline V gene data show CDR1 as MNHEY and CDR2 as SVGAGI. The CDR3 sequence: CASSWGGQGAAEQFF. The CDR3 DNA reads as TGTGCCAGCAGTTGGGGAGGACAGGGGGCAGCTGAGCAGTTCTTC.

The chain carries TRBV12-3 or TRBV12-4 and TRBJ1-1, with D perhaps matching TRBD1 (5 bases). V lost 4 bases and J lost 12, with 15 bases in between. The CDR3 contains 12 residues. The CDR3 sequence: CASSSGGVSPFF. The CDR3 DNA follows: TGTGCCAGCAGTTCCGGGGGGGTTAGCCCTTTCTTT.

This clonotype appeared a few times. The chain has TRBV7-2 and TRBJ2-3; D is undetermined. The CDR3 loop spans 14 amino acids. The ends were cut back, 5 bases at V and 4 bases at J, with 13 bases in the middle. Germline V lookup: CDR1 SGHTA, CDR2 FQGNSA. CDR3 sequence (DNA): TGTGCCAGCAGCGGGCGCAGGACGGCAGATACGCAGTATTTT. It yields the protein CASSGRRTADTQYF.

The rearrangement links TRBV3-1 to TRBJ2-2; 9 bases fit TRBD1. The CDR3 loop spans 16 amino acids. V lost 3 bases, J lost 4 bases, and 6 bases stayed unmatched. The germline CDR1 and CDR2 sequences are LGHDT and YNNKEL (reference sequence). CDR3 coding DNA: TGTGCCAGCAGCCAGGGGGGGACAGGGTCCACCGGGGAGCTGTTTTTT. Encoded protein: CASSQGGTGSTGELFF.

The chain is built from TRBV20-1 and TRBJ2-3; 10 bases line up with TRBD2. J gave up 0 bases and V 0 bases, and 6 bases lay outside the gene matches. The CDR3 covers 17 residues. Looked up from germline, CDR1 is DFQATT and CDR2 is SNEGSKA (reference sequence). The CDR3 sequence is CSARDLMTSGSTDTQYF. The CDR3 nucleotides read TGCAGTGCTAGAGATCTGATGACTAGCGGGAGCACAGATACGCAGTATTTT.

This clonotype was picked up a small number of times. The chain employs TRBV4-3 and TRBJ1-5; D remains unclear. Germline-derived CDR1 and CDR2 are LGHNA and YSLEER. The CDR3 is made up of 14 amino acids. The V end lost 0 bases, the J end lost 7 bases, and 10 bases lay between the germline ends. The CDR3: CASSQDRRRQPQHF. Written as DNA, the CDR3 is TGCGCCAGCAGCCAAGACCGGAGGCGCCAGCCCCAGCATTTT.

V usage is TRBV24-1 and J usage is TRBJ2-7; TRBD2 might be the D (5 bases). This CDR3 is 14 amino acids long. Germline V lookup: CDR1 KGHDR, CDR2 SFDVKD. V lost 3 bases and J 2 bases, leaving 10 bases between the germline ends. The CDR3 DNA sequence: TGTGCCACCAGTGATCCGGCCGGGACCTACGAGCAGTACTTC. Amino acid sequence: CATSDPAGTYEQYF.

This clonotype was picked up a small number of times. This chain links TRBV5-1 with TRBJ1-2, with a weak D call TRBD1 (5 bases). Trimming pared 4 bases from V and 4 bases from J, leaving 8 bases between. The germline gives CDR1 SGHRS, CDR2 YFSETQ. The CDR3 contains 12 residues. The CDR3 sequence: CASSGDGYGYTF. DNA of the CDR3: TGCGCCAGCAGCGGGGACGGCTATGGCTACACCTTC.

The chain recombines TRBV11-3 with TRBJ1-1, with D perhaps matching TRBD1 (6 bases). The V end was cut by 1 base, the J end by 2 bases, with 11 bases between. Germline V CDR1 and CDR2: SGHNT, YENEEA. The CDR3 is 15 amino acids. The CDR3 sequence is CASSLGWTDNTEAFF. CDR3 nucleotide sequence: TGTGCCAGCAGCTTAGGGTGGACAGACAACACTGAAGCTTTCTTT. The entire variable domain, with the rest obtained from reference TRBV11-3 and TRBJ1-1, is as follows: EAGVVQSPRYKIIEKKQPVAFWCNPISGHNTLYWYLQNLGQGPELLIRYENEEAVDDSQLPKDRFSAERLKGVDSTLKIQPAELGDSAVYLCASSLGWTDNTEAFFGQGTRLTVV.

The chain joins TRBV25-1 to TRBJ2-7; 9 bases align to TRBD1. CDR1 and CDR2 (germline): MGHDK, SYGVNS. The CDR3 has 12 residues. V dropped 6 bases and J dropped 10; count of bases not matched to a gene: 7. This CDR3 is CASSGGQGGQYF. The CDR3 region has the DNA TGTGCCAGCAGCGGGGGACAGGGAGGTCAGTACTTC.